This TCR beta chain originates from a study of blood T cell repertoires in COVID-19. Study in general: The samples span acute and convalescent COVID-19 from the United States, Italy and Spain. In each case, the material was cDNA or gDNA derived from T cells, B-cell-depleted T cells, or PBMCs.

The V end lost 6 bases, the J end lost 5 bases, and 22 bases lay between the germline ends. The CDR3 covers 16 residues. Germline-derived CDR1 and CDR2 are MGHRA and YSYEKL. A single count supports this clone. As originally analysed: Researchers report that nucleated cell counts were estimated from reference gene primer amplification. Measured with immunoSEQ multiplex PCR; TCRdb has only the in-frame clones, and not every one. That table gives V, J and clone size, and the DNA gave D and trimming. The repertoire holds 100,000 to 150,000 clones, with 82% as singletons. Sequencing was done on a sample of peripheral blood. The gene calls are TRBV4-1 and TRBJ2-5; tentatively, D is TRBD1 (6 bases). The receptor was isolated from a human donor in a cohort sampled during active COVID-19. In DNA, the CDR3 is TGCGCCAGCAGTCCCGCCGGGACAAACCTTCGCGAGACCCAGTACTTC. Its translation is CASSPAGTNLRETQYF.